This TCR beta chain is from a study of T cell repertoires in cytomegalovirus infection. As for the study in general: It can be stated that public TCR beta signatures indicated CMV infection as well as a matching HLA type.

Germline loops: CDR1 LNHDA, CDR2 SQIVND (reference sequence). V shed 3 bases and J shed 5 bases, with 17 bases lying between them. This CDR3 has 15 residues. Broader study findings: In two of eight donors, the top clonotype was HLA-C-restricted CMV-specific. Adding up the frequency of public TCR beta families identified people who carried CMV plus the relevant HLA.

As regards this clonotype: Its matching antigen is unknown.

A single record per CDR3 protein comes from TCRdb applying MiXCR to the reads. The repertoire holds approximately 500,000 distinct CDR3 sequences, with approximately 15% as singletons. The TCR comes from a human donor in good health (CMV status not recorded). Some clones in this sample may be carry-over from other donors' samples. Sequenced material: CD8+ T cells from PBMCs. V is TRBV19 and J is TRBJ2-7, with D tentatively TRBD1 (6 bases). As DNA, the CDR3 is TGTGCCAGTAGTATCGTGGCCAGGGGATCCCACGAGCAGTACTTC. Its translation is CASSIVARGSHEQYF.